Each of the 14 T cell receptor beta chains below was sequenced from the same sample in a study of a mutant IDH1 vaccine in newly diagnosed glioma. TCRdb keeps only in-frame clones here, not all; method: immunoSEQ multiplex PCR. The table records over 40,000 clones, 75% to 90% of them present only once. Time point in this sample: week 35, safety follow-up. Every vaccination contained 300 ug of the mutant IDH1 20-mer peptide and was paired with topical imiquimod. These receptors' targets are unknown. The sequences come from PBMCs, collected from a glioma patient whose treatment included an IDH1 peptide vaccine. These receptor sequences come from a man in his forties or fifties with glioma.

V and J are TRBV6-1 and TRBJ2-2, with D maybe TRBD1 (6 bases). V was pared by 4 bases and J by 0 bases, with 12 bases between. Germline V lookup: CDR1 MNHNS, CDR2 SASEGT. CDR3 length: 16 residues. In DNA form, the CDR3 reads TGTGCCAGCAGTGTTCAGGGGCCGACGAACACCGGGGAGCTGTTTTTT. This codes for CASSVQGPTNTGELFF.

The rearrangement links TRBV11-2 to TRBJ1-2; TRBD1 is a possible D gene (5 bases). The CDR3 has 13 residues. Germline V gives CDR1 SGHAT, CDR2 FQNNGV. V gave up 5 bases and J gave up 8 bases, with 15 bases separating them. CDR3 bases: TGTGCCAGCAGCACTATTGACAGAGGGGGCTACACCTTC. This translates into CASSTIDRGGYTF. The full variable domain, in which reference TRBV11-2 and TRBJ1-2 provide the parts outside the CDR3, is EAGVAQSPRYKIIEKRQSVAFWCNPISGHATLYWYQQILGQGPKLLIQFQNNGVVDDSQLPKDRFSAERLKGVDSTLKIQPAKLEDSAVYLCASSTIDRGGYTFGSGTRLTVV.

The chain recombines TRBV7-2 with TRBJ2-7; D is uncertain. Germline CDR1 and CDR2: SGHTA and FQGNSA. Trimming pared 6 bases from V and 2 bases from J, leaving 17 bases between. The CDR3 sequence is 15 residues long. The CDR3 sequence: CASSRDSGLTYEQYF. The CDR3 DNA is TGTGCCAGCAGTCGCGATAGTGGTCTAACCTACGAGCAGTACTTC.

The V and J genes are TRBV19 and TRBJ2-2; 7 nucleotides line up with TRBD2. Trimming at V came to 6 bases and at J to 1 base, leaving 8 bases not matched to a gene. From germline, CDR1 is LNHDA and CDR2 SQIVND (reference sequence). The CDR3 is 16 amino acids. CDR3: CASSLKGTMNTGELFF. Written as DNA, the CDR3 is TGTGCCAGTAGCCTCAAGGGGACTATGAACACCGGGGAGCTGTTTTTT. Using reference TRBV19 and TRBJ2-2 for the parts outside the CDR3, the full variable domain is DGGITQSPKYLFRKEGQNVTLSCEQNLNHDAMYWYRQDPGQGLRLIYYSQIVNDFQKGDIAEGYSVSREKKESFPLTVTSAQKNPTAFYLCASSLKGTMNTGELFFGEGSRLTVL.

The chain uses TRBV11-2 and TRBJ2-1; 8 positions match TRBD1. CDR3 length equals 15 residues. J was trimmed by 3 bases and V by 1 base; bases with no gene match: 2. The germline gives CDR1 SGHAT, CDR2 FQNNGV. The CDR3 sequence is CASSLGTGLYNEQFF. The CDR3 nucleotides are TGTGCCAGCAGCTTAGGGACAGGGCTCTACAATGAGCAGTTCTTC.

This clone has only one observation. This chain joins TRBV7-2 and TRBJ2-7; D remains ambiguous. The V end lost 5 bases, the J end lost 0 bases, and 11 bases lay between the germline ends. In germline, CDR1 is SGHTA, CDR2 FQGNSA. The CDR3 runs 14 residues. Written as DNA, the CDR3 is TGTGCCAGCAGCCGCGACTCGTTCTCCTACGAGCAGTACTTC. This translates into CASSRDSFSYEQYF.

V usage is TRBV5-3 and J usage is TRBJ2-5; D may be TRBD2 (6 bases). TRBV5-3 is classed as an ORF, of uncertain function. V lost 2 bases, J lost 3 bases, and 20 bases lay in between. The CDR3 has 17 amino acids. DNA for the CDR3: TGTGCCAGAAGCTTTTACTGGGCCCGGACTATCAAAGAGACCCAGTACTTC. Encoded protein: CARSFYWARTIKETQYF.

CDR3 DNA: TGTGCCAGCAGTTACCAGGAGGGGGTTTCACCCCTCCACTTT. Residues: CASSYQEGVSPLHF. The rearrangement links TRBV6-5 to TRBJ1-6, with TRBD1 as a possible D gene (6 bases). V lost 2 bases and J 9 bases, leaving 11 bases between the germline ends. The CDR3 consists of 14 residues. Looked up from germline, CDR1 is MNHEY and CDR2 is SVGAGI.

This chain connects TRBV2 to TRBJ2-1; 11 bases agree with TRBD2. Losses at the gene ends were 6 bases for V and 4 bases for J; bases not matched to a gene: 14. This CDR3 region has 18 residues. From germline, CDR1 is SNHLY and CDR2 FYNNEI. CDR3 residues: CASSPEAGTSGKYNEQFF. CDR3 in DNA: TGTGCCAGCAGCCCTGAGGCCGGGACTAGCGGAAAATACAATGAGCAGTTCTTC.

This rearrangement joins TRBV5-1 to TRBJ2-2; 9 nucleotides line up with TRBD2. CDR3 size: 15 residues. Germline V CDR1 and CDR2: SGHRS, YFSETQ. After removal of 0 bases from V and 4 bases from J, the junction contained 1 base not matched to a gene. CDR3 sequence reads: CASSLALAGTGELFF. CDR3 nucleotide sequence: TGCGCCAGCAGCTTGGCACTAGCGGGCACCGGGGAGCTGTTTTTT. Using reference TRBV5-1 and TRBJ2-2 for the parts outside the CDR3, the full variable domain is KAGVTQTPRYLIKTRGQQVTLSCSPISGHRSVSWYQQTPGQGLQFLFEYFSETQRNKGNFPGRFSGRQFSNSRSEMNVSTLELGDSALYLCASSLALAGTGELFFGEGSRLTVL.

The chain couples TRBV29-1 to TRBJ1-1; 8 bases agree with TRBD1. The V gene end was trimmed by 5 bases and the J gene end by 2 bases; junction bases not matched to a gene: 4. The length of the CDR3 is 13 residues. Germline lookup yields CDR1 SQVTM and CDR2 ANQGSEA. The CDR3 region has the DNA TGCAGCGTTAAAACAGGGGGTAACACTGAAGCTTTCTTT. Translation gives CSVKTGGNTEAFF.

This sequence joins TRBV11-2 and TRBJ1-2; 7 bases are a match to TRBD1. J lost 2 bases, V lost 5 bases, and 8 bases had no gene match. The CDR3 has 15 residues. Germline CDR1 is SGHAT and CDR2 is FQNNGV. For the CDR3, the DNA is TGTGCCAGCAGCCTAGTGGACAGGTGGAACTATGGCTACACCTTC. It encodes CASSLVDRWNYGYTF.

The CDR3 DNA reads as TGTGCCACCAGCTCCGGGACGGACACAGATACGCAGTATTTT. As protein: CATSSGTDTDTQYF. This chain joins TRBV15 and TRBJ2-3; the D gene could be TRBD1 or TRBD2 (5 bases each). CDR1 and CDR2 from the germline V gene are LNHNV and YYDKDF (reference sequence). The CDR3 runs 14 residues. V lost 5 bases to trimming and J lost 2 bases, with 11 bases between them.

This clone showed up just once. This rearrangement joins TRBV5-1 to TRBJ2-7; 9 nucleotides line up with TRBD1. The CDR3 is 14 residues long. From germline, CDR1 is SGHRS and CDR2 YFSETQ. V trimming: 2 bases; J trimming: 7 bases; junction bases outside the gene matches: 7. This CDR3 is CASSLTGGRREQYF. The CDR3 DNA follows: TGCGCCAGCAGCTTAACAGGGGGCCGGCGGGAGCAGTACTTC.